This T cell receptor beta chain was recovered during a study of response to subunit inactivated influenza vaccine. TCRdb recomputed calls from the RT-PCR reads with MiXCR, one row per CDR3 protein. The sample has around 500,000 distinct CDR3 sequences, roughly 9.8% seen once; the top ten hold 12%. As regards this clonotype: What it recognizes is unknown.

The CDR3 totals 20 residues. From germline, CDR1 is KGHDR and CDR2 SFDVKD. V trimming: 7 bases; J trimming: 2 bases; junction bases outside the gene matches: 22. Study-wide results and caveats: Authors suggested that a seasonal influenza vaccination recruits few new T cells each time.

The rearrangement uses TRBV24-1 and TRBJ2-1, with 7 bases that match TRBD2. The sample here was PBMCs from blood, taken roughly 47 days after vaccination. The TCR originated in a man aged 45-60 years who received an inactivated influenza vaccine. CDR3 DNA sequence: TGTGCCACCAGCGATGGTATCCGGGACTATACTAGCAGAGCCTACAATGAGCAGTTCTTC. As protein: CATSDGIRDYTSRAYNEQFF.